The 31 T cell receptor beta chains below were found in one sample sequenced in a study of T cell repertoires in ileal Crohn's disease. The sorted cells were lamina propria lymphocytes from surgical specimens, first isolated by density gradient. TCRdb's table, derived via immunoSEQ multiplex PCR, lists solely in-frame clones and lacks some. The profile covers around 5,700 clones, with roughly 90% appearing a single time and 0.65% to 0.95% taken by the ten largest. The sequenced sample was CD4+ T cells from ileum. The receptor source for this set is an adult with Crohn's disease. Some clones in this sample may be carry-over from other donors' samples.

The rearrangement uses TRBV19 and TRBJ2-1, with D perhaps TRBD2 (6 bases). Trimming took 8 bases from V and 3 from J, leaving 14 bases between them. CDR1 is LNHDA and CDR2 is SQIVND in the germline V gene (reference sequence). This CDR3 comprises 14 residues. CDR3 sequence reads: CASGERAHYNEQFF. The CDR3 nucleotides are TGTGCCAGTGGGGAGCGGGCTCACTACAATGAGCAGTTCTTC.

This chain joins TRBV25-1 and TRBJ2-5; D might be TRBD2 (6 bases). CDR1 MGHDK and CDR2 SYGVNS come from the germline V gene. The CDR3 runs to 15 residues. V lost 1 base, J lost 11 bases, and 20 bases lay in between. CDR3 DNA sequence: TGTGCCAGCAGTGAATTCGGGACCTCGACGGGGGAGCAGTACTTC. Protein product: CASSEFGTSTGEQYF.

J is TRBJ2-3 and V is TRBV9; 7 bases map to TRBD1. CDR3 length: 16 residues. V was pared by 3 bases and J by 3 bases, with 10 bases of the junction left unmatched. Germline lookup yields CDR1 SGDLS and CDR2 YYNGEE. Here the CDR3 reads CASSERGPPRTDTQYF. The CDR3 region has the DNA TGTGCCAGCAGCGAAAGGGGGCCTCCTCGGACAGATACGCAGTATTTT.

This clone was picked up one time. The V call is TRBV6-6, the J call TRBJ1-1; no clear D gene. This CDR3 has 14 residues. The V gene's germline CDR1 is MNHNY and CDR2 SVGAGI (reference sequence). Trimming stripped 5 bases from V and 1 base from J, with 11 bases between. The CDR3 region is CASSTTRTNTEAFF. The CDR3 region has the DNA TGTGCCAGCAGTACGACACGAACGAACACTGAAGCTTTCTTT.

The chain joins TRBV5-1 to TRBJ2-1; D is perhaps TRBD1 (6 bases). The ends were cut back, 2 bases at V and 5 bases at J, with 14 bases in the middle. The CDR3 contains 15 residues. Per the germline V gene, CDR1 is SGHRS and CDR2 is YFSETQ. The chain's CDR3 is CASSLLGQRHNEQFF. For the CDR3, the DNA is TGCGCCAGCAGCTTATTGGGACAACGCCACAATGAGCAGTTCTTC. Based on the CDR3 plus reference TRBV5-1 and TRBJ2-1, the full variable domain is KAGVTQTPRYLIKTRGQQVTLSCSPISGHRSVSWYQQTPGQGLQFLFEYFSETQRNKGNFPGRFSGRQFSNSRSEMNVSTLELGDSALYLCASSLLGQRHNEQFFGPGTRLTVL.

This clone occurred a few times. CDR3 loop: CASSLALAASSYEQYF. Written as DNA, the CDR3 is TGTGCCAGCAGCTTAGCGCTGGCAGCGTCCTCCTACGAGCAGTACTTC. This chain links TRBV7-2 with TRBJ2-7; no clear D. The CDR3 runs to 16 residues. The germline gives CDR1 SGHTA, CDR2 FQGNSA. Trimming cost V 0 bases and J 0 bases, with 12 bases left between them.

This chain connects TRBV7-2 to TRBJ2-3; D possibly corresponds to TRBD1 (6 bases). V was pared by 4 bases and J by 0 bases, with 8 bases between. The CDR3 consists of 14 residues. Germline loops: CDR1 SGHTA, CDR2 FQGNSA. CDR3 protein: CASSSQGSTDTQYF. DNA of the CDR3: TGTGCCAGCAGCTCACAGGGTAGCACAGATACGCAGTATTTT.

The chain carries TRBV5-1 and TRBJ2-1; TRBD2 aligns across 7 bases. Germline CDR1 is SGHRS and CDR2 is YFSETQ. The ends lost 8 bases at V and 6 bases at J; junction bases unmatched: 11. The CDR3 spans 14 residues. CDR3 bases: TGCGCCAGTGCTAGCGGAATCTGGAGCAATGAGCAGTTCTTC. The encoded protein is CASASGIWSNEQFF.

About this clone itself: The sample holds other DNA sequences that translate to the same CDR3. V gene TRBV18 combines with J gene TRBJ1-3; the D gene is possibly TRBD1 (5 bases). Trimming removed 2 bases from V and 3 bases from J, with 8 bases in between. CDR1 KGHSH and CDR2 LQKENI come from the germline V gene. The CDR3 extends over 14 amino acids. In nucleotides, the CDR3 is TGTGCCAGCTCACCAGCAGACAGTGGAAACACCATATATTTT. Translating it yields CASSPADSGNTIYF.

This CDR3 reads CASSLDLRGNTEAFF. The CDR3 bases are TGTGCCAGCAGCTTAGATCTGCGCGGAAACACTGAAGCTTTCTTT. The chain is built from TRBV11-3 and TRBJ1-1, with unresolved D. CDR3 length: 15 amino acids. Trimming stripped 0 bases from V and 2 bases from J, with 10 bases between. CDR1 and CDR2 (germline): SGHNT, YENEEA.

CDR3 in amino acids: CASSLPTQGWETQYF. CDR3 nucleotide sequence: TGTGCCAGCAGTTTACCAACACAGGGATGGGAGACCCAGTACTTC. V is TRBV28 and J is TRBJ2-5; D is possibly TRBD1 (6 bases). Trimming pared 2 bases from V and 5 bases from J, leaving 15 bases between. The CDR3 covers 15 residues. Germline loops: CDR1 MDHEN, CDR2 SYDVKM.

The sample holds a few counts of this clone. V is TRBV12-5 and J is TRBJ1-3, with TRBD1 matching over 7 bases. Per germline, CDR1 LGHNT and CDR2 FRNRAP. CDR3 length: 15 amino acids. Trimming cost V 1 base and J 2 bases; bases outside gene matches: 2. The DNA for the CDR3 is TGTGCTAGTGGTTTGGGACAGGGCGCTGGAAACACCATATATTTT. Translation: CASGLGQGAGNTIYF.

This chain connects TRBV7-8 to TRBJ2-7, with 8 positions matching TRBD2. CDR3 length: 18 amino acids. In germline, CDR1 is SGHVS, CDR2 FQNEAQ. With 2 bases clipped from V and 0 bases from J, the junction kept 12 bases outside the gene matches. The CDR3 sequence is CASSLSRTSRGHSYEQYF. Written as DNA, the CDR3 is TGTGCCAGCAGCTTATCTCGGACTAGCAGGGGCCACTCCTACGAGCAGTACTTC.

CDR3 loop: CASSGQGNYGYTF. The CDR3 DNA sequence: TGTGCCAGCAGTGGACAGGGAAACTATGGCTACACCTTC. V and J are TRBV2 and TRBJ1-2, with 7 bases that match TRBD1. Losses at the gene ends were 4 bases for V and 2 bases for J; bases not matched to a gene: 1. Germline CDR1 reads SNHLY; CDR2 reads FYNNEI. The CDR3 totals 13 residues.

The chain recombines TRBV11-2 with TRBJ2-1; a weak D match, TRBD2 (5 bases). Deletions cut 4 bases from V and 0 bases from J, with 16 bases between. Germline-derived CDR1 and CDR2 are SGHAT and FQNNGV. This CDR3 contains 17 residues. The CDR3 bases are TGTGCCAGCAGCTCCCAATCTCCGGGGTTCTCCTACAATGAGCAGTTCTTC. It yields the protein CASSSQSPGFSYNEQFF.

The CDR3 here is CASRDDRASGYTF. The CDR3 coding sequence is TGTGCCAGCAGGGACGACAGGGCATCAGGCTACACCTTC. J is TRBJ1-2 and V is TRBV2; 7 nucleotides match TRBD1. In germline, CDR1 is SNHLY, CDR2 FYNNEI. V shed 6 bases, J shed 8 bases, and the junction held 9 bases outside the gene matches. The CDR3 extends over 13 amino acids.

The rearrangement links TRBV19 to TRBJ1-1; D gene unclear. Germline V lookup: CDR1 LNHDA, CDR2 SQIVND (reference sequence). V lost 7 bases and J 4 bases, leaving 7 bases between the germline ends. CDR3 length: 11 residues. The CDR3: CASTRSTEAFF. The CDR3, as DNA: TGTGCCAGTACCCGGTCCACTGAAGCTTTCTTT.

The chain recombines TRBV9 with TRBJ2-3; TRBD2 matches 11 bases. The junction had 5 bases not matched to a gene; V was cut back by 2 bases and J by 3 bases. This CDR3 contains 16 residues. Germline V lookup: CDR1 SGDLS, CDR2 YYNGEE. The CDR3 bases are TGTGCCAGCAGCGTTAGCGGGAGGGCCCTTACAGATACGCAGTATTTT. Translation: CASSVSGRALTDTQYF.

This chain joins TRBV7-8 and TRBJ1-4; D possibly corresponds to TRBD1 (5 bases). V lost 2 bases and J lost 8, with 15 bases in between. The CDR3 consists of 15 residues. Germline loops: CDR1 SGHVS, CDR2 FQNEAQ. The DNA of the CDR3 is TGTGCCAGCAGCTTAAGTACAGGCGGGACGGAAAAACTGTTTTTT. Residues: CASSLSTGGTEKLFF.

The chain is built from TRBV28 and TRBJ2-1, with 8 positions matching TRBD2. Trimming at V came to 2 bases and at J to 3 bases, leaving 3 bases not matched to a gene. The CDR3 totals 15 residues. From germline, CDR1 is MDHEN and CDR2 SYDVKM. CDR3 residues: CASSLLAGGYNEQFF. In DNA, the CDR3 is TGTGCCAGCAGTTTACTCGCGGGAGGCTACAATGAGCAGTTCTTC.

The rearrangement uses TRBV2 and TRBJ1-4, with D perhaps matching TRBD1 (6 bases). Trimming left V 6 bases short and J 7 bases short, with 18 bases between. The length of the CDR3 is 15 residues. Germline assignment: CDR1 SNHLY and CDR2 FYNNEI. Here the CDR3 reads CASSAEGQGFEKLFF. CDR3 coding DNA: TGTGCCAGCAGCGCCGAGGGCCAGGGGTTTGAAAAACTGTTTTTT.

The chain has TRBV6-5 and TRBJ2-1; 7 bases fit TRBD2. The CDR3 consists of 15 residues. Trimming took 6 bases from V and 6 from J; bases not matched to a gene: 11. The germline V gene encodes CDR1 MNHEY and CDR2 SVGAGI. Written as DNA, the CDR3 is TGTGCCAGCAGCCGAGGACTAGGTGCCACCAATGAGCAGTTCTTC. As protein: CASSRGLGATNEQFF.

The chain recombines TRBV5-1 with TRBJ2-1; 9 bases align to TRBD1. The length of the CDR3 is 15 residues. CDR1 is SGHRS and CDR2 is YFSETQ in the germline V gene. Trimming at V came to 2 bases and at J to 9 bases, leaving 9 bases not matched to a gene. DNA for the CDR3: TGCGCCAGCAGCTTCGGGACAGGGTCGATTAGTGAGCAGTTCTTC. Translated, it gives CASSFGTGSISEQFF.

The chain couples TRBV5-4 to TRBJ2-5; 11 positions match TRBD1. V lost 3 bases and J lost 5; bases outside the gene matches: 3. The CDR3 loop spans 14 amino acids. Germline-derived CDR1 and CDR2 are SGHNT and YYREEE (reference sequence). DNA of the CDR3: TGTGCCAGCAGCTGGGACAGGGGGGCTGAGACCCAGTACTTC. Translated, it gives CASSWDRGAETQYF.

The V call is TRBV7-2, the J call TRBJ2-5; 10 bases align to TRBD2. CDR1 and CDR2 (germline): SGHTA, FQGNSA. The CDR3 is 16 residues long. Losses at the gene ends were 0 bases for V and 4 bases for J; bases not matched to a gene: 5. The CDR3 sequence is CASSLAVAGGGETQYF. CDR3 nucleotide sequence: TGTGCCAGCAGCTTAGCGGTAGCGGGAGGAGGAGAGACCCAGTACTTC.

This chain links TRBV30 with TRBJ2-5; D not resolved. This CDR3 spans 10 amino acids. The germline V gene has CDR1 GTSNPN and CDR2 SVGIG (reference sequence). V was cut by 3 bases and J by 8 bases, with 7 bases left in between. This CDR3 reads CAWSRGTQYF. The CDR3 DNA reads as TGTGCCTGGAGCAGAGGAACCCAGTACTTC.

With respect to this clone: Sequence at one end of the junction differs from germline and may be a read error. The gene calls are TRBV10-3 and TRBJ1-1, with D maybe TRBD1 (5 bases). The germline gives CDR1 ENHRY, CDR2 SYGVKD. The CDR3 has 13 amino acids. The CDR3 here is CAISESGASTPSF. The CDR3 nucleotides are TGTGCCATCAGTGAGTCAGGGGCTTCCACACCTTCCTTT.

J is TRBJ2-3 and V is TRBV7-2, with TRBD2 identical over 8 bases. In germline, CDR1 is SGHTA, CDR2 FQGNSA. J was trimmed by 5 bases and V by 4 bases; bases with no gene match: 11. This CDR3 region has 16 residues. CDR3 DNA: TGTGCCAGCAGCTCACCCCCGGGACTAGGGGGAGATACGCAGTATTTT. Translated: CASSSPPGLGGDTQYF.

The V call is TRBV28, the J call TRBJ1-2; the match to TRBD1 covers 7 bases. The junction had 10 bases not matched to a gene; V was cut back by 5 bases and J by 7 bases. From germline, CDR1 is MDHEN and CDR2 SYDVKM. This CDR3 contains 14 residues. CDR3 sequence: CASSAGQTPGGYTF. CDR3 DNA sequence: TGTGCCAGCAGTGCGGGACAGACCCCTGGTGGCTACACCTTC.

This clone was seen just once. The chain has TRBV2 and TRBJ1-3; D unclear. The germline gives CDR1 SNHLY, CDR2 FYNNEI. The CDR3 sequence is 13 residues long. The V end lost 2 bases, the J end lost 1 base, and 3 bases lay between the germline ends. The CDR3 loop is CASSELSGNTIYF. The CDR3 region has the DNA TGTGCCAGCAGTGAACTTTCTGGAAACACCATATATTTT.

In DNA form, the CDR3 reads TGTGCCAGCAGCTCGGGACTAGCGGGAGAAAGTGAGCAGTTCTTC. Residues: CASSSGLAGESEQFF. The chain links TRBV5-4 to TRBJ2-1, with 14 bases that match TRBD2. Germline assignment: CDR1 SGHNT and CDR2 YYREEE (reference sequence). V shed 3 bases and J 9 bases; nucleotides not matched to a gene: 5. The length of the CDR3 is 15 residues.